This T cell receptor beta chain was captured in a study of blood T cells in healthy people across ages. Study-wide points: It was the long-lived donors that had more naive CD4+ cells and higher diversity than aged donors.

This clonotype came up a few times. Its matching antigen is unknown. A J-beta primer mix and a sample-barcoded 5' primer were used in a second PCR of roughly 7 to 12 cycles. From the 5' RACE reads, TCRdb called clonotypes with MiXCR, one entry per CDR3 protein. Of about 970,000 distinct CDR3 sequences detected, around 54% appear once; the ten largest clones hold over 20%. Total RNA extracted from each sample amounted to at least 5.5 micrograms. Germline V lookup: CDR1 MDHEN, CDR2 SYDVKM. Trimming stripped 3 bases from V and 6 bases from J, with 6 bases between. This CDR3 comprises 12 residues. The chain links TRBV28 to TRBJ2-1; TRBD2 is a possible D gene (5 bases). This TCR was recovered from a woman aged 60-70 years in good health. Sequencing was done on a sample of blood. CDR3 sequence reads: CASSFGSNEQFF. As DNA, the CDR3 is TGTGCCAGCAGTTTTGGGAGCAATGAGCAGTTCTTC.